One sample yielded the 7 T cell receptor beta chains listed below, sequenced in a study of T cell responses to AZD1222 COVID-19 vaccine. Clones were sequenced by immunoSEQ multiplex PCR, and TCRdb holds only the in-frame ones, with some missing. The sample contains around 120,000 clones, around 90% of which appear only once. The sample consisted of peripheral blood, taken on day 0 of AZD1222 vaccination. The receptors stem from an adult in good health.

V usage is TRBV6-1 and J usage is TRBJ2-7; D may be TRBD2 (5 bases). The CDR3 contains 13 residues. CDR1 is MNHNS and CDR2 is SASEGT in the germline V gene. V was shortened by 3 bases and J by 6 bases, with 12 bases between the two germline ends. CDR3 sequence: CASSDVFSVEQYF. The DNA of the CDR3 is TGTGCCAGCAGTGACGTATTTAGCGTCGAGCAGTACTTC.

The chain has TRBV7-9 and TRBJ2-5; D may be TRBD1 or TRBD2 (6 bases each). V lost 11 bases to trimming and J lost 1 base, with 14 bases between them. This CDR3 region has 13 residues. Germline V CDR1 and CDR2: SEHNR, FQNEAQ (reference sequence). This CDR3 reads CAGGQDSQETQYF. In DNA form, the CDR3 reads TGTGCCGGAGGGCAGGACAGCCAAGAGACCCAGTACTTC.

The rearrangement uses TRBV5-1 and TRBJ1-4, with TRBD1 matching 9 bases. The J segment lost 7 bases and the V segment lost 0 bases, leaving 4 bases of the junction unmatched. This CDR3 spans 15 amino acids. From germline, CDR1 is SGHRS and CDR2 YFSETQ. CDR3 bases: TGCGCCAGCAGCTTGGCGGGACAGGGCCCTGAAAAACTGTTTTTT. It encodes CASSLAGQGPEKLFF.

This clone was recorded only once. CDR3 region: CASSRTRSSYNSPLHF. Here the CDR3 DNA reads TGTGCCAGCAGCCGGACAAGGAGCTCCTATAATTCACCCCTCCACTTT. The V and J genes are TRBV9 and TRBJ1-6; TRBD1 is a possible D gene (5 bases). Per the germline V gene, CDR1 is SGDLS and CDR2 is YYNGEE. Trimming cost V 4 bases and J 0 bases, with 11 bases left between them. CDR3 length: 16 residues.

The J gene is TRBJ1-5, the V gene TRBV18; 7 nucleotides align to TRBD1. The CDR3 has 14 residues. The germline V gene has CDR1 KGHSH and CDR2 LQKENI. The V gene end was trimmed by 3 bases and the J gene end by 7 bases; junction bases not matched to a gene: 6. The CDR3 DNA reads TGTGCCAGCTCACCCTCGACAGGGACCCAGCCCCAGCATTTT. Encoded protein: CASSPSTGTQPQHF.

This chain links TRBV30 with TRBJ1-2; D may be TRBD1 (5 bases). Deletions cut 5 bases from V and 3 bases from J, with 22 bases between. Germline V gene sequence: CDR1 GTSNPN, CDR2 SVGIG (reference sequence). The CDR3 spans 16 residues. The CDR3 protein is CAWQKDRTLTHYGYTF. CDR3 in DNA: TGTGCCTGGCAAAAGGATAGGACATTAACACACTATGGCTACACCTTC.

V gene TRBV27 combines with J gene TRBJ2-1; TRBD2 matches 8 bases. CDR1 MNHEY and CDR2 SMNVEV come from the germline V gene (reference sequence). This CDR3 spans 15 amino acids. Losses at the gene ends were 0 bases for V and 6 bases for J; bases not matched to a gene: 4. CDR3 residues: CASSLSSGASNEQFF. The CDR3 region has the DNA TGTGCCAGCAGTTTATCTAGCGGGGCTTCCAATGAGCAGTTCTTC.